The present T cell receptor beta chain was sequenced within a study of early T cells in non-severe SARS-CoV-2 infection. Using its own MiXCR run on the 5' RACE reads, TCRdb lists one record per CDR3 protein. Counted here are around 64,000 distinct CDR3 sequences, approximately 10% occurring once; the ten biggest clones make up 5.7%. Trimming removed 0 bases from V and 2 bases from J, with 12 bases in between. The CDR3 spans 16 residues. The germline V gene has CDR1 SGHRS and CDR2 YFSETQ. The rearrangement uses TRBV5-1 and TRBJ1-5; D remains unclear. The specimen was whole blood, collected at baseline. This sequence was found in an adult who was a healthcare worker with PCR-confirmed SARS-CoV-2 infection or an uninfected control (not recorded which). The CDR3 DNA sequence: TGCGCCAGCAGCTTGGGTGGACCCACGGGCAATCAGCCCCAGCATTTT. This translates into CASSLGGPTGNQPQHF.